This T cell receptor (beta chain) derives from a study of cytomegalovirus exposure and HLA in healthy donors. Notes on the study in general: Per a prior analysis, the majority of TCR beta V segments were productive roughly 90% or roughly 30% of the time. The study reported that TCR beta sequences accurately predicted HLA-A and HLA-B alleles in most subjects. TCR beta chains associated with HLA were, in a later analysis, more clonally expanded than equally common others.

Germline V gene sequence: CDR1 WSHSY, CDR2 SAAADI. Trimming cost V 4 bases and J 0 bases, with 9 bases left between them. CDR3 length: 14 residues. This clone was found a few times. Its specificity is not known. Researchers ran the PCR with 60 Vbeta and 13 Jbeta primers. Clones were sequenced by immunoSEQ multiplex PCR, and TCRdb holds only the in-frame ones, with some missing. The table includes 200,000 or so clones, 75% to 80% detected once. Source material: PBMCs. The sequence was obtained from a woman aged 30 to 39 in good health and CMV-seropositive. The chain links TRBV10-2 to TRBJ1-1; D call uncertain. The CDR3 region is CASSVGGLNTEAFF. CDR3 coding DNA: TGCGCCAGCAGTGTGGGCGGGTTGAACACTGAAGCTTTCTTT.